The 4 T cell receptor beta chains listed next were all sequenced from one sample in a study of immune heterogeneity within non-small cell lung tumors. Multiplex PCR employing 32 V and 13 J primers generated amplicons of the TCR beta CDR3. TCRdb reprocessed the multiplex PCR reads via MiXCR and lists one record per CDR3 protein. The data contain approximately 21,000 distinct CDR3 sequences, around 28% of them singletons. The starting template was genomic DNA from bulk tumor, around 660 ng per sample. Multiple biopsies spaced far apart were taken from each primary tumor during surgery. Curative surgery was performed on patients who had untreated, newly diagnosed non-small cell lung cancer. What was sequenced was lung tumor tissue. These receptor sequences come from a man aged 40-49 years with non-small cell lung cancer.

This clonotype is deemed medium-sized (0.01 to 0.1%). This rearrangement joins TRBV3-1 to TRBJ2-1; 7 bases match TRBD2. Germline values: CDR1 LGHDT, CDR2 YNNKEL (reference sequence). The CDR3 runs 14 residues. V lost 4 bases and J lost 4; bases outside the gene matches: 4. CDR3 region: CASSRGAGYNEQFF. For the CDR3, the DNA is TGTGCCAGCAGCCGGGGAGCGGGGTACAATGAGCAGTTCTTC.

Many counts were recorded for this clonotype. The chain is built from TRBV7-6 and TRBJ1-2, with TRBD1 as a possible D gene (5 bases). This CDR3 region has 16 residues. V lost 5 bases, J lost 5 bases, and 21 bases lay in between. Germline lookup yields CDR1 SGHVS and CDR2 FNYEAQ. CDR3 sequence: CASSPQSDGGLYGYTF. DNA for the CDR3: TGTGCCAGCAGCCCCCAATCCGACGGGGGTTTATATGGCTACACCTTC.

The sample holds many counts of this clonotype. In DNA form, the CDR3 reads TGTGCCAGCACCCCTTGGAGAGCAACTAATGAAAAACTGTTTTTT. Translated, it gives CASTPWRATNEKLFF. This rearrangement joins TRBV28 to TRBJ1-4, with D unclear. The ends were cut back, 7 bases at V and 0 bases at J, with 12 bases in the middle. The CDR3 consists of 15 residues. Germline assignment: CDR1 MDHEN and CDR2 SYDVKM.

CDR3 nucleotide sequence: TGCGCCAGCAGCCAAGTCGCTGGGGCCAACGTCCTGACTTTC. Its translation is CASSQVAGANVLTF. J is TRBJ2-6 and V is TRBV4-1, with no clear D. Germline V gene lookup returns CDR1 MGHRA and CDR2 YSYEKL. The germline V and J ends were trimmed by 1 base and 2 bases, with 3 bases remaining between them. There are 14 residues in the CDR3.